This TCR beta chain was captured in a study of blood T cell repertoires in COVID-19. Study-level information: The study drew acute and convalescent COVID-19 samples from the United States, Italy and Spain.

The data were produced by immunoSEQ multiplex PCR, yet TCRdb's version contains in-frame clones alone and is incomplete. The top ten clones hold under 15% of a sample with about 180,000 clones, over 70% of them seen once. The CDR3 is 16 residues long. Germline V gene sequence: CDR1 LNHDA, CDR2 SQIVND (reference sequence). V gave up 0 bases and J gave up 3 bases, with 15 bases separating them. This clonotype was sampled from a man in his sixties who had been exposed to COVID-19. Source material: PBMCs or T cells enriched from blood (not recorded which). This chain uses TRBV19 with TRBJ2-7, with D hard to call. The CDR3 spells CASSIDFLRSFYEQYF. DNA for the CDR3: TGTGCCAGTAGTATAGATTTCCTCAGGTCTTTCTACGAGCAGTACTTC. Filled out from reference TRBV19 and TRBJ2-7, the complete variable domain reads DGGITQSPKYLFRKEGQNVTLSCEQNLNHDAMYWYRQDPGQGLRLIYYSQIVNDFQKGDIAEGYSVSREKKESFPLTVTSAQKNPTAFYLCASSIDFLRSFYEQYFGPGTRLTVT.